These 27 T cell receptor beta chains came from one sample sequenced in a study of CD8+ T cells in alopecia areata. Extraction of RNA preceded its reverse transcription into cDNA, which served as the sequencing template. Produced via immunoSEQ multiplex PCR; TCRdb's table is partial and in-frame only. This table has 140,000 to 150,000 clones, about 60% appearing once. The material sequenced was CD4+ T cells sorted from blood, taken at week 0. The receptors derive from a human donor with alopecia areata.

This clone was counted once. The chain links TRBV4-2 to TRBJ1-2; D ambiguous. CDR1 and CDR2 (germline): LGHNA, YNFKEQ. V dropped 4 bases and J dropped 6 bases, with 12 bases sitting between them. The CDR3 is 13 residues long. The CDR3 spells CASSPPNEHGYTF. The CDR3 nucleotides read TGTGCCAGCAGCCCCCCGAATGAGCATGGCTACACCTTC.

The rearrangement links TRBV29-1 to TRBJ2-6; no definite D call. The CDR3 consists of 15 residues. V dropped 3 bases and J dropped 0 bases, with 9 bases sitting between them. The germline gives CDR1 SQVTM, CDR2 ANQGSEA. CDR3 residues: CSVEKGGSGANVLTF. The DNA for the CDR3 is TGCAGCGTTGAGAAGGGCGGCTCTGGGGCCAACGTCCTGACTTTC.

This clone has more than one count but fewer than ten. The DNA for the CDR3 is TGCGCCAGCAGCCAAGATGTCGCGGGAGGCGGGGGGAAAAGAACTGAAGCTTTCTTT. This gives the protein CASSQDVAGGGGKRTEAFF. V usage is TRBV4-1 and J usage is TRBJ1-1, with a tentative D call TRBD1 (5 bases). Trimming removed 0 bases from V and 5 bases from J, with 25 bases in between. CDR3 size: 19 residues. Germline loops: CDR1 MGHRA, CDR2 YSYEKL.

V usage is TRBV29-1 and J usage is TRBJ2-7; D gene unclear. Trimming cost V 6 bases and J 6 bases, with 12 bases left between them. Germline V gene lookup returns CDR1 SQVTM and CDR2 ANQGSEA. The CDR3 sequence is 11 residues long. The CDR3 sequence: CSVAHVAEQYF. For the CDR3, the DNA is TGCAGCGTCGCACATGTCGCCGAGCAGTACTTC.

V is TRBV14 and J is TRBJ1-1, with D tentatively TRBD1 (6 bases). V lost 6 bases and J lost 11, with 16 bases in between. This CDR3 contains 12 residues. Germline CDR1 reads SGHDN; CDR2 reads FVKESK. CDR3 loop: CASSPQGLVAFF. The CDR3 nucleotides are TGTGCCAGCAGTCCGCAGGGGCTAGTTGCTTTCTTT.

This clone was found a few times. This rearrangement joins TRBV29-1 to TRBJ1-1, with TRBD1 as a possible D gene (6 bases). CDR1 and CDR2 from the germline V gene are SQVTM and ANQGSEA. The germline V and J ends were trimmed by 7 bases and 4 bases, with 16 bases remaining between them. The CDR3 runs 13 residues. The CDR3 spells CSAILDRTTEAFF. In nucleotides, the CDR3 is TGCAGCGCCATTCTTGACAGGACCACTGAAGCTTTCTTT.

The chain links TRBV29-1 to TRBJ2-7; TRBD2 is a possible D gene (5 bases). CDR1 and CDR2 (germline): SQVTM, ANQGSEA. The CDR3 length is 14 residues. V gave up 6 bases and J gave up 5 bases, with 20 bases separating them. The CDR3 sequence: CSVAVNRLGDEQYF. The CDR3 DNA sequence: TGCAGCGTCGCCGTAAACCGCCTCGGGGACGAGCAGTACTTC.

This chain connects TRBV23-1 to TRBJ1-6; no clear D gene. Being an ORF, TRBV23-1 has a function that is uncertain. V lost 0 bases, J lost 9 bases, and 12 bases lay in between. This CDR3 region has 15 residues. The CDR3 sequence is CASSQSSKGSSPLHF. The DNA of the CDR3 is TGCGCCAGCAGTCAATCATCCAAGGGTAGTTCACCCCTCCACTTT.

In this sample, this clone turned up a few times. CDR3: CASSFTIAGEQYEQYF. In DNA form, the CDR3 reads TGTGCCAGCAGCTTTACCATAGCGGGGGAGCAATACGAGCAGTACTTC. The V gene is TRBV7-9, the J gene TRBJ2-7; 9 bases map to TRBD2. V trimming: 3 bases; J trimming: 4 bases; junction bases outside the gene matches: 10. The CDR3 spans 16 residues. Looked up from germline, CDR1 is SEHNR and CDR2 is FQNEAQ (reference sequence). The entire variable domain, with the rest obtained from reference TRBV7-9 and TRBJ2-7, is as follows: DTGVSQNPRHKITKRGQNVTFRCDPISEHNRLYWYRQTLGQGPEFLTYFQNEAQLEKSRLLSDRFSAERPKGSFSTLEIQRTEQGDSAMYLCASSFTIAGEQYEQYFGPGTRLTVT.

V is TRBV11-3 and J is TRBJ2-1, with TRBD2 matching 15 bases. This CDR3 contains 18 residues. V shed 7 bases, J shed 2 bases, and the junction held 9 bases outside the gene matches. In germline, CDR1 is SGHNT, CDR2 YENEEA. CDR3 sequence: CASTGTSGGSMAYNEQFF. The CDR3 nucleotides read TGTGCCAGCACCGGGACTAGCGGGGGGAGTATGGCCTACAATGAGCAGTTCTTC.

Concerning this clone: The junction does not match germline at one end; this may be a read error. The V call is TRBV7-7, the J call TRBJ1-1, with D uncertain. Germline CDR1 reads SSHAT; CDR2 reads FNYEAQ (reference sequence). This CDR3 comprises 13 residues. DNA of the CDR3: TGTGCTAGCAGCCCAGGAGGGATGACTGAAGCTTTCTTT. Translated, it gives CASSPGGMTEAFF.

This rearrangement joins TRBV20-1 to TRBJ2-3; D is unresolved. This CDR3 has 11 amino acids. V lost 5 bases and J lost 4, with 7 bases in between. The germline gives CDR1 DFQATT, CDR2 SNEGSKA (reference sequence). In DNA form, the CDR3 reads TGCAGTGCTCTAGGGCCAGATACGCAGTATTTT. Residues: CSALGPDTQYF.

J is TRBJ1-1 and V is TRBV29-1, with D possibly matching TRBD1 (6 bases). Germline V gene data show CDR1 as SQVTM and CDR2 as ANQGSEA. Between the trimmed V and J ends, which lost 7 bases and 0 bases, there was a span of 12 bases. The CDR3 runs to 13 residues. The CDR3 loop is CSASGQLNTEAFF. DNA of the CDR3: TGCAGCGCAAGCGGACAGTTGAACACTGAAGCTTTCTTT. Full variable domain (missing parts from reference TRBV29-1 and TRBJ1-1): SAVISQKPSRDICQRGTSLTIQCQVDSQVTMMFWYRQQPGQSLTLIATANQGSEATYESGFVIDKFPISRPNLTFSTLTVSNMSPEDSSIYLCSASGQLNTEAFFGQGTRLTVV.

In regard to this clone: The same CDR3 is also encoded by other DNA sequences in this sample. V and J are TRBV29-1 and TRBJ1-2; D is unresolved. With 6 bases removed from V and 5 bases from J, the gap between germline ends came to 7 bases. This CDR3 comprises 10 residues. The germline CDR1 and CDR2 sequences are SQVTM and ANQGSEA. CDR3: CSVEGYGYTF. The CDR3 bases are TGCAGCGTAGAGGGATATGGCTACACCTTC.

The chain uses TRBV7-6 and TRBJ2-6, with D unresolved. The germline V gene has CDR1 SGHVS and CDR2 FNYEAQ. The CDR3 is 11 residues long. Trimming took 5 bases from V and 12 from J, leaving 8 bases between them. The CDR3 nucleotides are TGTGCCAGCAGCACTCGAACCGTCCTGACTTTC. Protein: CASSTRTVLTF.

This clone was counted a few times. The V gene is TRBV29-1, the J gene TRBJ2-3; a possible D gene is TRBD1 (7 bases). The germline V gene has CDR1 SQVTM and CDR2 ANQGSEA. The CDR3 contains 13 residues. V lost 7 bases and J lost 2, with 13 bases in between. Here the CDR3 DNA reads TGCAGCGCCTCCAGGGGGGCCACAGATACGCAGTATTTT. Residues: CSASRGATDTQYF.

V is TRBV29-1 and J is TRBJ2-5; weak D call: TRBD2 (6 bases). CDR3 length: 12 amino acids. Germline-derived CDR1 and CDR2 are SQVTM and ANQGSEA. The ends were cut back, 6 bases at V and 0 bases at J, with 8 bases in the middle. CDR3 sequence reads: CSVRENQETQYF. The CDR3 DNA reads TGCAGCGTCCGGGAGAACCAAGAGACCCAGTACTTC.

V and J are TRBV7-9 and TRBJ2-1, with 8 nucleotides matching TRBD1. J was trimmed by 0 bases and V by 5 bases; bases with no gene match: 9. The germline V gene has CDR1 SEHNR and CDR2 FQNEAQ (reference sequence). CDR3 length equals 17 residues. CDR3 nucleotides: TGTGCCAGCAGCCCATCGCTCAGGGGGCGCTCCTACAATGAGCAGTTCTTC. It yields the protein CASSPSLRGRSYNEQFF.

This clone occurred many times. V gene TRBV5-4 combines with J gene TRBJ2-1; 8 bases align to TRBD2. The junction had 6 bases not matched to a gene; V was cut back by 7 bases and J by 0 bases. CDR1 and CDR2 (germline): SGHNT, YYREEE (reference sequence). The CDR3 covers 15 residues. CDR3 sequence (DNA): TGTGCCAGCGAATCCGGGACTAGCTCCTACAATGAGCAGTTCTTC. Translation: CASESGTSSYNEQFF.

The genes are TRBV14 and TRBJ1-6, with D possibly matching TRBD1 (5 bases). CDR1 and CDR2 (germline): SGHDN, FVKESK. The CDR3 runs to 13 residues. Deletions cut 4 bases from V and 5 bases from J, with 6 bases between. This CDR3 reads CASSRQHNSPLHF. The CDR3 nucleotides read TGTGCCAGCAGCCGACAGCATAATTCACCCCTCCACTTT.

This clone has only a few counts. The chain joins TRBV19 to TRBJ1-4, with D uncertain. There are 15 residues in the CDR3. Germline CDR1 and CDR2: LNHDA and SQIVND (reference sequence). V was pared by 7 bases and J by 0 bases, with 12 bases between. The CDR3 here is CASIRAPSTNEKLFF. CDR3 DNA: TGTGCCAGTATCCGGGCCCCCTCAACTAATGAAAAACTGTTTTTT.

The chain carries TRBV29-1 and TRBJ2-4; D not certain. V shed 5 bases and J shed 0 bases, with 5 bases lying between them. The germline V gene encodes CDR1 SQVTM and CDR2 ANQGSEA. The CDR3 loop spans 12 amino acids. The CDR3 sequence: CSVTVAKNIQYF. In nucleotides, the CDR3 is TGCAGCGTTACAGTAGCCAAAAACATTCAGTACTTC. The whole variable domain, remainder taken from reference TRBV29-1 and TRBJ2-4, is SAVISQKPSRDICQRGTSLTIQCQVDSQVTMMFWYRQQPGQSLTLIATANQGSEATYESGFVIDKFPISRPNLTFSTLTVSNMSPEDSSIYLCSVTVAKNIQYFGAGTRLSVL.

This clone appeared a few times. The rearrangement links TRBV7-9 to TRBJ2-1; maybe TRBD2 (6 bases). CDR1 is SEHNR and CDR2 is FQNEAQ in the germline V gene (reference sequence). Trimming took 1 base from V and 10 from J, leaving 11 bases between them. This CDR3 spans 13 amino acids. This CDR3 is CASSLEGGVEQFF. The DNA for the CDR3 is TGTGCCAGCAGCTTAGAGGGCGGGGTGGAGCAGTTCTTC.

The gene calls are TRBV19 and TRBJ1-2; D unresolved. The CDR3 loop spans 11 amino acids. Trimming stripped 2 bases from V and 8 bases from J, with 6 bases between. CDR1 LNHDA and CDR2 SQIVND come from the germline V gene (reference sequence). The CDR3 DNA is TGTGCCAGTAGTATAATGGGCGGCTACACCTTC. This codes for CASSIMGGYTF.

CDR3 residues: CASSRQYNEQFF. The CDR3 coding sequence is TGTGCCAGCTCCCGACAGTACAATGAGCAGTTCTTC. The chain carries TRBV6-1 and TRBJ2-1; maybe TRBD1 (5 bases). CDR1 is MNHNS, CDR2 SASEGT, per germline. V was cut by 8 bases and J by 4 bases, with 9 bases left in between. CDR3 length equals 12 residues.

This clone was seen only once. V and J are TRBV29-1 and TRBJ1-2, with 7 bases fitting TRBD1. Germline-derived CDR1 and CDR2 are SQVTM and ANQGSEA. This CDR3 has 15 amino acids. V shed 5 bases and J 5 bases; nucleotides not matched to a gene: 14. As DNA, the CDR3 is TGCAGCGTTCAGGGGGAGCCGAGCCGGTTTTATGGCTACACCTTC. Amino acid sequence: CSVQGEPSRFYGYTF.

This clone occurred once. The J gene is TRBJ1-1, the V gene TRBV5-4; 10 bases line up with TRBD1. This CDR3 is 14 amino acids long. Germline loops: CDR1 SGHNT, CDR2 YYREEE (reference sequence). Germline trimming cut 3 bases from V and 7 bases from J; bases unmatched to any gene: 6. CDR3 sequence reads: CASSYRDRGDEAFF. The CDR3 DNA sequence: TGTGCCAGCAGCTATCGGGACAGGGGTGATGAAGCTTTCTTT.